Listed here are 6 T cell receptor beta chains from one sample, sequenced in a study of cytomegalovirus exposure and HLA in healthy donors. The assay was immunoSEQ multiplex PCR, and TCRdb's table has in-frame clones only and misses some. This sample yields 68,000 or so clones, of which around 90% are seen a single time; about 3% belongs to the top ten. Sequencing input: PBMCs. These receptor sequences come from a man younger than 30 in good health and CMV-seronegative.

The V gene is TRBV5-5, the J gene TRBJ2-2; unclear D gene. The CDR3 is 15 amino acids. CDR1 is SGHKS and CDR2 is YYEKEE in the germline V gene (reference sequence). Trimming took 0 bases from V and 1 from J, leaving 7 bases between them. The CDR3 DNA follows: TGTGCCAGCAGCTTGGGGGCCAAGAACACCGGGGAGCTGTTTTTT. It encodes CASSLGAKNTGELFF.

In nucleotides, the CDR3 is TGTGCCAGCAGCCCCCACCCCAGGGAGGCGTACGAGCAGTACTTC. Its protein product is CASSPHPREAYEQYF. V and J are TRBV4-2 and TRBJ2-7, with D possibly matching TRBD2 (6 bases). Looked up from germline, CDR1 is LGHNA and CDR2 is YNFKEQ. Trimming stripped 4 bases from V and 4 bases from J, with 17 bases between. The CDR3 is made up of 15 amino acids.

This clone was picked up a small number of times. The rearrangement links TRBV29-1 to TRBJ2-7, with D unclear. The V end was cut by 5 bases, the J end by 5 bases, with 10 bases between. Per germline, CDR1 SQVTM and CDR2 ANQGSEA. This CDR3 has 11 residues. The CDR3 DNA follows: TGCAGCGTTCTACAGTTCGACGAGCAGTACTTC. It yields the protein CSVLQFDEQYF.

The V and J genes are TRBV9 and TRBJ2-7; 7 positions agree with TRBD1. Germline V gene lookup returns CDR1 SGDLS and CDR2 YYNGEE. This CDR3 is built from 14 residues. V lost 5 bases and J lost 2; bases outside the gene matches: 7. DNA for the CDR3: TGTGCCAGCAGTGTCCTCGGGACAGCCTACGAGCAGTACTTC. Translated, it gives CASSVLGTAYEQYF.

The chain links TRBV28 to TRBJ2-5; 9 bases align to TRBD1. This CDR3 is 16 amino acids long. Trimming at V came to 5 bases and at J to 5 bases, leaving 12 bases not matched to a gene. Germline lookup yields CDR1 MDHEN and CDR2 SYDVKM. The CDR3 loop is CASSELRDREIETQYF. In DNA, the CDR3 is TGTGCCAGCAGTGAACTCCGGGACAGGGAGATTGAGACCCAGTACTTC.

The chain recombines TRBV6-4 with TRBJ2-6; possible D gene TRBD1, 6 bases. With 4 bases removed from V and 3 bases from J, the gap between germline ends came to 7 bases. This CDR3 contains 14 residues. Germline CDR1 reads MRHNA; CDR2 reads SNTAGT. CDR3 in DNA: TGTGCCAGCAGTGGGACAGTTGGGGCCAACGTCCTGACTTTC. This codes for CASSGTVGANVLTF.